The clone carrying this T cell receptor beta chain was picked up a small number of times. V gave up 4 bases and J gave up 3 bases, with 17 bases separating them. CDR1 is LGHNA and CDR2 is YSLEER in the germline V gene. This CDR3 comprises 16 residues. Profiled with immunoSEQ multiplex PCR; TCRdb holds only in-frame clones, not every one. The sample carries approximately 320,000 clones, 90% recorded once. These data belong to a study of blood T cell repertoires in COVID-19. The cohort comprised adults aged roughly 18 to 95 years residing in about two dozen US areas. This sequence originates from a man aged 60 to 75 who had recovered from COVID-19. Material: PBMCs or T cells enriched from blood (not recorded which). This rearrangement joins TRBV4-3 to TRBJ2-3; possible D gene TRBD1, 6 bases. The CDR3 nucleotides are TGCGCCAGCAGCCTAGGGACATCTCGGGGTACAGATACGCAGTATTTT. It is translated as CASSLGTSRGTDTQYF.